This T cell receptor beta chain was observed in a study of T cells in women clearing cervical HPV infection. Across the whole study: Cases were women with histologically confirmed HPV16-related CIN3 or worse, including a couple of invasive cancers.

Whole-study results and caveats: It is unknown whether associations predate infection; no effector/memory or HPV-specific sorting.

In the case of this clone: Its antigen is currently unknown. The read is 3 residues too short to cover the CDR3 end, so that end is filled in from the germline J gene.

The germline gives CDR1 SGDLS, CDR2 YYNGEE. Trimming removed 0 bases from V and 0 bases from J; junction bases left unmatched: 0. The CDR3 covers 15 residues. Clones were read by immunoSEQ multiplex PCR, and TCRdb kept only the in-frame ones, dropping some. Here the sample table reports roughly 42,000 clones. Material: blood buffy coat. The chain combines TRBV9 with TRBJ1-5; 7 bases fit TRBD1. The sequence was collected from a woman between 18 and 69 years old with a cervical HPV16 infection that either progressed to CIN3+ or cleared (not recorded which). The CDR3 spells CASSVGTGSNQPQHF. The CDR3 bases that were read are TGTGCCAGCAGCGTAGGGACAGGTAGCAATCAGCCC.